Each of the 15 T cell receptor beta chains below was sequenced from the same sample in a study of breast tumors, draining lymph nodes, adjacent tissues. TCRdb re-derived calls from the multiplex PCR reads in MiXCR, one entry per CDR3 protein. The sample lists 180,000 or so distinct CDR3 sequences; 33% were seen once. Breast cancer patients provided tissue from their axillary draining lymph nodes. The sequencing input was axillary lymph node tissue. These TCRs come from a female donor with breast cancer. Some clones in this sample may be carry-over from other donors' samples.

This clonotype was counted at least ten times. It may be a read error: a sequence one base away is much more abundant. The chain recombines TRBV11-2 with TRBJ2-6, with D hard to call. V was shortened by 5 bases and J by 6 bases, with 14 bases between the two germline ends. The CDR3 contains 15 residues. Germline V gives CDR1 SGHAT, CDR2 FQNNGV. The CDR3: CASSPQGLAANVLTF. The CDR3 DNA reads as TGTGCCAGCAGCCCCCAAGGTCTCGCGGCCAACGTCCTGACTTTC.

A note on this clonotype: Since the CDR3 does not end with the conserved phenylalanine or tryptophan, this likely comes from a read error. V is TRBV7-8 and J is TRBJ2-7; TRBD1 aligns across 7 bases. Germline CDR1 is SGHVS and CDR2 is FQNEAQ. The CDR3 consists of 15 residues. CDR3 protein: CASSSPADRPYKQYL. DNA of the CDR3: TGTGCCAGCAGCTCGCCGGCGGACAGGCCCTACAAGCAGTACCTC.

This clonotype was recorded many times. The chain has TRBV7-9 and TRBJ2-5; the D gene is possibly TRBD1 (6 bases). Trimming pared 4 bases from V and 3 bases from J, leaving 9 bases between. The CDR3 spans 13 residues. CDR1 SEHNR and CDR2 FQNEAQ come from the germline V gene (reference sequence). The CDR3 reads CASSYWTEETQYF. CDR3 nucleotides: TGTGCCAGCAGCTACTGGACAGAAGAGACCCAGTACTTC.

This clonotype was seen a few times. The chain couples TRBV6-6 to TRBJ2-2; possibly TRBD2 for D (7 bases). This CDR3 is built from 15 residues. Germline values: CDR1 MNHNY, CDR2 SVGAGI (reference sequence). V shed 7 bases and J shed 6 bases, with 18 bases lying between them. The CDR3 coding sequence is TGTGCCAGCACGCAGGTGGGGGGGCGGTCCGGGGAGCTGTTTTTT. Its translation is CASTQVGGRSGELFF.

This sequence joins TRBV7-9 and TRBJ2-5, with 8 bases that match TRBD1. The CDR3 is made up of 15 amino acids. V was pared by 5 bases and J by 2 bases, with 7 bases of the junction left unmatched. The germline V gene encodes CDR1 SEHNR and CDR2 FQNEAQ (reference sequence). CDR3 in amino acids: CASSLTGGGQETQYF. The CDR3 bases are TGTGCCAGCAGCCTAACAGGGGGAGGACAAGAGACCCAGTACTTC.

This clonotype was seen ten or more times. The J gene is TRBJ2-7, the V gene TRBV4-1; D may match TRBD1 or TRBD2 (5 bases each). This CDR3 is 14 amino acids long. V was trimmed by 3 bases and J by 3 bases, leaving 12 bases between them. Germline loops: CDR1 MGHRA, CDR2 YSYEKL. CDR3 bases: TGCGCCAGCAGCCAGGGGACGGAGTACTACGAGCAGTACTTC. Protein sequence: CASSQGTEYYEQYF.

This clonotype was recorded a few times. The rearrangement uses TRBV18 and TRBJ2-2, with a weak D call TRBD2 (6 bases). Germline loops: CDR1 KGHSH, CDR2 LQKENI. Trimming took 0 bases from V and 5 from J, leaving 19 bases between them. The CDR3 loop spans 18 amino acids. The CDR3 DNA reads TGTGCCAGCTCACCACCGGCGGGGCAGTTGTTGAAGACCGGGGAGCTGTTTTTT. It yields the protein CASSPPAGQLLKTGELFF. Full variable domain (missing parts from reference TRBV18 and TRBJ2-2): NAGVMQNPRHLVRRRGQEARLRCSPMKGHSHVYWYRQLPEEGLKFMVYLQKENIIDESGMPKERFSAEFPKEGPSILRIQQVVRGDSAAYFCASSPPAGQLLKTGELFFGEGSRLTVL.

This clonotype came up many times. The chain links TRBV30 to TRBJ2-7; D perhaps matches TRBD1 (5 bases). The CDR3 sequence is 11 residues long. The germline V gene encodes CDR1 GTSNPN and CDR2 SVGIG (reference sequence). V lost 7 bases and J 5 bases, leaving 12 bases between the germline ends. The CDR3 DNA is TGTGCCTACGGACACCTTAACGAGCAGTACTTC. It yields the protein CAYGHLNEQYF.

In this sample, this clonotype turned up many times. The V and J genes are TRBV16 and TRBJ2-3; no reliable D call. V lost 0 bases and J lost 6, with 4 bases in between. The CDR3 totals 12 residues. From germline, CDR1 is KGHSY and CDR2 FQNENV. CDR3 protein: CASSQSIDTQYF. CDR3 DNA: TGTGCCAGCAGCCAATCGATTGATACGCAGTATTTT.

This clonotype has a count of ten or more. The genes are TRBV5-5 and TRBJ2-1; TRBD2 might be the D (6 bases). The germline CDR1 and CDR2 sequences are SGHKS and YYEKEE (reference sequence). V lost 4 bases to trimming and J lost 4 bases, with 15 bases between them. This CDR3 is built from 15 residues. CDR3 loop: CASSGGGLGYNEQFF. The CDR3 bases are TGTGCCAGCAGCGGAGGAGGGCTGGGTTACAATGAGCAGTTCTTC.

In this sample, this clonotype turned up many times. This chain joins TRBV29-1 and TRBJ1-2; D remains unclear. The CDR3 contains 12 residues. The germline gives CDR1 SQVTM, CDR2 ANQGSEA. V gave up 6 bases and J gave up 6 bases, with 14 bases separating them. The CDR3 sequence: CSVLVAHHGYTF. The CDR3 nucleotides are TGCAGCGTCCTGGTTGCCCACCATGGCTACACCTTC.

This clonotype was seen ten or more times. The chain recombines TRBV11-2 with TRBJ2-7; 8 bases align to TRBD2. The V gene's germline CDR1 is SGHAT and CDR2 FQNNGV. The J segment lost 3 bases and the V segment lost 2 bases, leaving 6 bases of the junction unmatched. CDR3 length: 15 amino acids. The CDR3 protein is CASSLMAGGRYEQYF. DNA for the CDR3: TGTGCCAGCAGCTTAATGGCGGGGGGCCGCTACGAGCAGTACTTC.

The sample holds a few counts of this clonotype. This rearrangement joins TRBV7-2 to TRBJ1-1; no reliable D call. CDR3 length equals 14 residues. The germline V and J ends were trimmed by 5 bases and 4 bases, with 14 bases remaining between them. From germline, CDR1 is SGHTA and CDR2 FQGNSA. The CDR3 region is CASSPALKGTEAFF. In nucleotides, the CDR3 is TGTGCCAGCAGCCCGGCGCTTAAAGGCACTGAAGCTTTCTTT.

V usage is TRBV20-1 and J usage is TRBJ2-5, with D possibly called TRBD1 or TRBD2 (5 bases each). The germline V gene has CDR1 DFQATT and CDR2 SNEGSKA (reference sequence). The germline V and J ends were trimmed by 5 bases and 5 bases, with 18 bases remaining between them. The CDR3 has 14 amino acids. CDR3 sequence: CSAGQASEGETQYF. DNA of the CDR3: TGCAGTGCTGGGCAAGCGTCCGAGGGGGAGACCCAGTACTTC.

Ten or more counts support this clonotype. V usage is TRBV20-1 and J usage is TRBJ2-1, with 9 bases matching TRBD2. Germline V gene lookup returns CDR1 DFQATT and CDR2 SNEGSKA (reference sequence). The CDR3 has 15 amino acids. The trim removed 5 bases at V and 6 bases at J, leaving 11 bases unmatched. CDR3 in amino acids: CSAWAGASGTNEQFF. CDR3 nucleotide sequence: TGCAGTGCTTGGGCCGGGGCTAGCGGGACCAATGAGCAGTTCTTC.